The next 8 T cell receptor beta chains were all read from a single sample in a study of T cell responses to AZD1222 COVID-19 vaccine. Produced via immunoSEQ multiplex PCR; TCRdb's table is partial and in-frame only. The table includes about 120,000 clones, more than 80% detected once. The starting material was peripheral blood, obtained on day 0 of AZD1222 vaccination. The receptors originated from an adult in good health.

Only a few counts were recorded for this clone. The V gene is TRBV6-2 or TRBV6-3, the J gene TRBJ2-2; no firm D call. Per germline, CDR1 MNHEY and CDR2 SVGEGT. This CDR3 has 16 residues. V was clipped by 5 bases and J by 0 bases, with 13 bases between them. CDR3 DNA: TGTGCCAGCAGTCCCGACGAAATACCGAACACCGGGGAGCTGTTTTTT. Translation: CASSPDEIPNTGELFF.

V usage is TRBV24-1 and J usage is TRBJ2-1; 7 nucleotides align to TRBD2. The germline CDR1 and CDR2 sequences are KGHDR and SFDVKD. With 10 bases clipped from V and 5 bases from J, the junction kept 13 bases outside the gene matches. This CDR3 region has 15 residues. CDR3 protein: CATAGKASGNNEQFF. The CDR3 DNA sequence: TGTGCCACAGCCGGGAAGGCTAGCGGAAACAATGAGCAGTTCTTC.

The gene calls are TRBV7-9 and TRBJ2-1; D is perhaps TRBD2 (5 bases). Germline CDR1 is SEHNR and CDR2 is FQNEAQ (reference sequence). The CDR3 loop spans 15 amino acids. V gave up 0 bases and J gave up 5 bases, with 11 bases separating them. In nucleotides, the CDR3 is TGTGCCAGCAGCTTAGCGAACGGGGTACACAATGAGCAGTTCTTC. Amino acids: CASSLANGVHNEQFF.

This clone was recorded only once. The chain couples TRBV7-2 to TRBJ2-7; 9 bases line up with TRBD1. The V gene's germline CDR1 is SGHTA and CDR2 FQGNSA. V was pared by 5 bases and J by 3 bases, with 5 bases of the junction left unmatched. The CDR3 has 14 residues. This CDR3 is CASSLRQGGYEQYF. The CDR3 DNA follows: TGTGCCAGCAGCCTACGACAGGGGGGCTACGAGCAGTACTTC.

The chain recombines TRBV19 with TRBJ2-5, with D hard to call. Trimming stripped 3 bases from V and 2 bases from J, with 10 bases between. The CDR3 sequence is 14 residues long. CDR1 and CDR2 from the germline V gene are LNHDA and SQIVND (reference sequence). The CDR3 nucleotides read TGTGCCAGTAGTATTGCCAGCCCTCAAGAGACCCAGTACTTC. Translated: CASSIASPQETQYF.

Note on this clone: At one boundary the junction diverges from the germline segment, which might be a read error. The chain couples TRBV30 to TRBJ2-7; maybe TRBD2 (5 bases). Germline values: CDR1 GTSNPN, CDR2 SVGIG (reference sequence). The CDR3 runs to 12 residues. CDR3 sequence (DNA): TGTGCCTGGAGGGACTGGGGATACGGGCAGTACTTC. It specifies CAWRDWGYGQYF.

The chain carries TRBV5-1 and TRBJ1-2; D gene unclear. This CDR3 region has 14 residues. Germline V gene data show CDR1 as SGHRS and CDR2 as YFSETQ. V shed 1 base and J shed 2 bases, with 9 bases lying between them. The CDR3 is CASSLFKENYGYTF. In nucleotides, the CDR3 is TGCGCCAGCAGCTTGTTTAAAGAAAACTATGGCTACACCTTC.

The chain links TRBV12-5 to TRBJ2-2, with 9 bases matching TRBD2. Trimming cost V 3 bases and J 1 base; bases outside gene matches: 6. Germline CDR1 and CDR2: LGHNT and FRNRAP. The CDR3 loop spans 17 amino acids. The CDR3 DNA reads as TGTGCTAGTGGTTTTGCGCGGGAGGGCTGGAACACCGGGGAGCTGTTTTTT. As protein: CASGFAREGWNTGELFF.